These 10 T cell receptor beta chains were sequenced from one sample in a study of CD4 T cells in relation to SARS-CoV-2 and coronaviruses. Repertoires were generated with immunoSEQ multiplex PCR, while TCRdb's copy carries only in-frame clones and drops some. This sample yields about 36,000 clones, of which more than 60% are seen a single time; roughly 2.8% belongs to the top ten. The antigens these receptors bind are not known. The specimen was memory CD4+ T cells from PBMCs, cultured in vitro. These receptors all stem from an adult with COVID-19.

This clone was found a few times. V gene TRBV4-1 combines with J gene TRBJ1-1; the D is unclear. CDR1 and CDR2 (germline): MGHRA, YSYEKL. V was trimmed by 4 bases and J by 5 bases, leaving 23 bases between them. The length of the CDR3 is 17 residues. The CDR3 DNA follows: TGCGCCAGCAGCCCGATTCGGAGGCCCAGAGCGGGGACTGAAGCTTTCTTT. Translation: CASSPIRRPRAGTEAFF.

The chain combines TRBV5-1 with TRBJ1-1; 8 bases match TRBD1. Per germline, CDR1 SGHRS and CDR2 YFSETQ. With 4 bases clipped from V and 9 bases from J, the junction kept 14 bases outside the gene matches. The CDR3 covers 15 residues. The CDR3 spells CASSPNSQGADKAFF. For the CDR3, the DNA is TGCGCCAGCAGCCCGAACTCCCAGGGGGCCGACAAAGCTTTCTTT.

This rearrangement joins TRBV5-1 to TRBJ2-7; 7 bases are a match to TRBD1. Germline values: CDR1 SGHRS, CDR2 YFSETQ. V shed 0 bases, J shed 4 bases, and the junction held 10 bases outside the gene matches. CDR3 length: 16 residues. The CDR3 DNA reads as TGCGCCAGCAGCTTGGCCCCGGACAGGAGCCTTTACGAGCAGTACTTC. This codes for CASSLAPDRSLYEQYF.

In this sample, this clone turned up a few times. The V call is TRBV7-2, the J call TRBJ2-1; D unresolved. CDR3 length: 12 residues. CDR1 SGHTA and CDR2 FQGNSA come from the germline V gene. The V gene lost 5 bases and the J gene lost 9 bases, with 11 bases spanning the gap. In DNA, the CDR3 is TGTGCCAGCAGCACGCAGGAGAGTGAGCAGTTCTTC. This codes for CASSTQESEQFF.

V and J are TRBV14 and TRBJ1-2; no clear D. Trimming took off 4 bases at V and 0 bases at J, with 9 bases between the two ends. The CDR3 has 14 amino acids. CDR1 is SGHDN and CDR2 is FVKESK in the germline V gene. Written as DNA, the CDR3 is TGTGCCAGCAGCCCCCGTGGTTCTAACTATGGCTACACCTTC. It codes for CASSPRGSNYGYTF.

This chain joins TRBV11-3 and TRBJ2-1; 8 bases match TRBD2. CDR3 length: 15 amino acids. CDR1 SGHNT and CDR2 YENEEA come from the germline V gene. Germline trimming cut 4 bases from V and 4 bases from J; bases unmatched to any gene: 6. The CDR3: CASSSGGLRYNEQFF. The DNA for the CDR3 is TGTGCCAGCAGCTCGGGGGGGCTCCGATACAATGAGCAGTTCTTC.

V and J are TRBV7-2 and TRBJ2-7, with TRBD2 matching over 13 bases. V lost 4 bases and J lost 2; bases outside the gene matches: 2. The germline V gene has CDR1 SGHTA and CDR2 FQGNSA. The CDR3 is made up of 15 amino acids. CDR3: CASSSTSGRAYEQYF. For the CDR3, the DNA is TGTGCCAGCAGCTCCACTAGCGGGAGGGCCTACGAGCAGTACTTC.

This clone was observed a few times. J is TRBJ2-7 and V is TRBV10-2; 8 positions agree with TRBD1. CDR1 WSHSY and CDR2 SAAADI come from the germline V gene. This CDR3 has 12 amino acids. The V and J ends lost 5 bases and 10 bases, in that order; junction bases with no gene match: 7. The CDR3 is CASSHNRGTQYF. The CDR3 DNA reads as TGCGCCAGCAGTCATAACAGGGGGACACAGTACTTC.

The genes are TRBV7-8 and TRBJ1-5, with unresolved D. Germline V CDR1 and CDR2: SGHVS, FQNEAQ. The CDR3 loop spans 13 amino acids. V dropped 1 base and J dropped 6 bases, with 7 bases sitting between them. CDR3 coding DNA: TGTGCCAGCAGCTTAGGGGGTTTTCAGCCCCAGCATTTT. Translating gives CASSLGGFQPQHF.

This clone has a handful of counts. The chain joins TRBV7-9 to TRBJ2-3, with 10 bases that match TRBD1. CDR3 length: 16 amino acids. The junction had 10 bases not matched to a gene; V was cut back by 5 bases and J by 5 bases. CDR1 and CDR2 from the germline V gene are SEHNR and FQNEAQ (reference sequence). CDR3 bases: TGTGCCAGCAGCCCATGGGGGACAGGGGCGGGAGATACGCAGTATTTT. As protein: CASSPWGTGAGDTQYF.